What follows is one T cell receptor beta chain and its context. Between the trimmed V and J ends, which lost 6 bases and 2 bases, there was a span of 14 bases. CDR1 and CDR2 (germline): MDHEN, SYDVKM. The CDR3 has 14 amino acids. This specimen comes from a study of blood T cell repertoires in COVID-19. Study summary: Sources were T cells, B-cell-depleted T cells, or PBMCs; the material itself was cDNA or gDNA.

Across about two dozen US areas, participants ranged in age from about 18 to 90 years. Assignments of participants to cohorts depended upon their own reported clinical history. Methods used by the authors: For nucleated cells, counts were estimated from reference gene primer amplification. The data were produced by immunoSEQ multiplex PCR, yet TCRdb's version contains in-frame clones alone and is incomplete. V and J calls and clone size are as listed in that table; D and trimming were resolved from the DNA. This repertoire shows fewer than 250,000 clones, just under 90% found once; its top ten account for around 0.85%.

This chain joins TRBV28 and TRBJ2-7, with TRBD2 as a possible D gene (5 bases). The receptor's source is a middle-aged man who had been exposed to COVID-19. The specimen sequenced was PBMCs or T cells enriched from blood (not recorded which). CDR3 amino acids: CASSGGSAPYEQYF. The DNA for the CDR3 is TGTGCCAGCAGCGGAGGCTCTGCCCCCTACGAGCAGTACTTC.